This T cell receptor (beta chain) is from a study of read filtering for tumor transcriptome and immune sequencing. At the level of the study: R-ISS stage counts were under 10 for I, about 15 for II, roughly seven for III.

Only a few counts were recorded for this clonotype. Its cognate antigen is unknown. Since the CDR3 does not end with the conserved phenylalanine or tryptophan, this likely comes from a read error. The library was built from roughly 400 ng RNA with molecular barcoded adaptors for alpha/delta and beta/gamma chains. Using its own MiXCR run on the reads, TCRdb lists one record per CDR3 protein. In the table there are approximately 24,000 distinct CDR3 sequences, 22% of which are singletons. Study-wide points: Single-read clonotypes: roughly four fifths of IR-seq clonotypes (around 3.5% of reads), almost 75% of RNA-seq clonotypes (44.6% of reads). Without single-read clonotypes, shared clonotype proportions correlated more between IR-seq and RNA-seq. Compared with RNA-seq, IR-seq gave much higher clonotype depth and reliability.

The receptor's source is a donor over 35 with multiple myeloma. The material sequenced was a population of CD138-negative cells sorted from bone marrow.

CDR3 in DNA: TGTGCCAGCAGCCCCGGGACAGGGGGTTTCCATGAGCAGTTCCTC. It codes for CASSPGTGGFHEQFL. The chain joins TRBV6-1 to TRBJ2-1; 11 bases align to TRBD1. Germline V gene data show CDR1 as MNHNS and CDR2 as SASEGT. The V gene end was trimmed by 6 bases and the J gene end by 8 bases; junction bases not matched to a gene: 9. CDR3 length: 15 residues.